This is a list of T cell receptor beta chains from one sample in a study of blood T cell repertoires in COVID-19. Clones were read by immunoSEQ multiplex PCR, and TCRdb kept only the in-frame ones, dropping some. The data hold roughly 150,000 clones, with around 80% observed a single time. Input material: PBMCs or T cells enriched from blood (not recorded which). Receptors were obtained from a middle-aged man who had recovered from COVID-19. The CDR3 runs from the conserved cysteine through the conserved F or W. A D gene is named only where the DNA matches it firmly. Clone size is not always given. Where it is, it says once, few, many or a class for expanded clones.

v_call: TRBV6-5; d_call: TRBD1; j_call: TRBJ2-3; clone_size: .; cdr3_aa: CAITSGTGSVDTQYF; cdr3_nt: TGTGCCATCACCTCCGGGACAGGGTCGGTAGATACGCAGTATTTT
v_call: TRBV6-2/TRBV6-3; d_call: .; j_call: TRBJ1-2; clone_size: .; cdr3_aa: CASSYTSRFPGYTF; cdr3_nt: TGTGCCAGCAGTTACACCAGTCGATTCCCTGGCTACACCTTC
v_call: TRBV6-5; d_call: TRBD2; j_call: TRBJ2-3; clone_size: .; cdr3_aa: CASSPGRGVTDTQYF; cdr3_nt: TGTGCCAGCAGTCCCGGGCGGGGGGTCACAGATACGCAGTATTTT
v_call: TRBV12-5; d_call: TRBD1; j_call: TRBJ2-3; clone_size: .; cdr3_aa: CASGWGQGETDTQYF; cdr3_nt: TGTGCTAGTGGTTGGGGACAGGGGGAAACAGATACGCAGTATTTT
v_call: TRBV10-1; d_call: TRBD2; j_call: TRBJ2-1; clone_size: .; cdr3_aa: CASSEYTSGSYNEQFF; cdr3_nt: TGCGCCAGCAGTGAGTATACTAGCGGGTCCTACAATGAGCAGTTCTTC
v_call: TRBV30; d_call: .; j_call: TRBJ1-2; clone_size: .; cdr3_aa: CAWSVYGTYGYTF; cdr3_nt: TGTGCCTGGAGTGTGTATGGGACATATGGCTACACCTTC
v_call: TRBV5-1; d_call: TRBD1; j_call: TRBJ1-4; clone_size: .; cdr3_aa: CASSLDRGGEEKLFF; cdr3_nt: TGCGCCAGCAGCCTAGACAGGGGAGGTGAGGAAAAACTGTTTTTT
v_call: TRBV7-3; d_call: .; j_call: TRBJ2-1; clone_size: .; cdr3_aa: CASSYILSSYNEQFF; cdr3_nt: TGTGCCAGCAGTTACATTTTAAGCTCCTACAATGAGCAGTTCTTC
v_call: TRBV7-9; d_call: TRBD2; j_call: TRBJ2-5; clone_size: .; cdr3_aa: CASSLVRSSGEQETQYF; cdr3_nt: TGTGCCAGCAGCTTAGTAAGGTCTAGCGGGGAGCAAGAGACCCAGTACTTC
v_call: TRBV19; d_call: TRBD1; j_call: TRBJ2-5; clone_size: many; cdr3_aa: CASSHTPGGEETQYF; cdr3_nt: TGTGCCAGTAGCCACACCCCAGGGGGCGAAGAGACCCAGTACTTC
v_call: TRBV6-5; d_call: .; j_call: TRBJ1-1; clone_size: .; cdr3_aa: CASRRQAEAFF; cdr3_nt: TGTGCCAGCAGGAGACAGGCAGAAGCTTTCTTT
v_call: TRBV5-1; d_call: .; j_call: TRBJ2-5; clone_size: .; cdr3_aa: CASSLGRGSLEETQYF; cdr3_nt: TGCGCCAGCAGCTTGGGACGGGGGAGTTTGGAAGAGACCCAGTACTTC
v_call: TRBV18; d_call: TRBD1; j_call: TRBJ2-3; clone_size: .; cdr3_aa: CASSPDRVAADTQYF; cdr3_nt: TGTGCCAGCTCACCGGACAGGGTTGCTGCAGATACGCAGTATTTT
v_call: TRBV10-1; d_call: TRBD1; j_call: TRBJ2-3; clone_size: .; cdr3_aa: CASSDPVGTGSTDTQYF; cdr3_nt: TGCGCCAGCAGTGACCCTGTTGGGACAGGGAGCACAGATACGCAGTATTTT
v_call: TRBV27; d_call: .; j_call: TRBJ2-6; clone_size: .; cdr3_aa: CASSLFVGRGAGANVLTF; cdr3_nt: TGTGCCAGCAGTTTATTTGTCGGCAGGGGAGCAGGGGCCAACGTCCTGACTTTC
v_call: TRBV30; d_call: .; j_call: TRBJ1-6; clone_size: .; cdr3_aa: CAWMAGSYNSPLHF; cdr3_nt: TGTGCCTGGATGGCTGGCTCCTATAATTCACCCCTCCACTTT
v_call: TRBV27; d_call: .; j_call: TRBJ2-7; clone_size: .; cdr3_aa: CASSLSFLASQEQYF; cdr3_nt: TGTGCCAGCAGTTTATCTTTCCTAGCGTCCCAGGAGCAGTACTTC
v_call: TRBV13; d_call: TRBD2; j_call: TRBJ2-3; clone_size: .; cdr3_aa: CASSQGRGGSTDTQYF; cdr3_nt: TGTGCCAGCAGCCAGGGCCGGGGGGGTAGCACAGATACGCAGTATTTT
v_call: TRBV9; d_call: .; j_call: TRBJ2-1; clone_size: .; cdr3_aa: CASSVGGRRVYNEQFF; cdr3_nt: TGTGCCAGCAGCGTGGGCGGCAGGAGGGTCTACAATGAGCAGTTCTTC
v_call: TRBV19; d_call: .; j_call: TRBJ1-3; clone_size: .; cdr3_aa: CASSITGSGNTIYF; cdr3_nt: TGTGCCAGTAGTATCACAGGGTCTGGAAACACCATATATTTT
v_call: TRBV19; d_call: TRBD1; j_call: TRBJ1-2; clone_size: .; cdr3_aa: CASSVRDRGGANYGYTF; cdr3_nt: TGTGCCAGTAGTGTGCGGGACAGGGGGGGAGCTAACTATGGCTACACCTTC
v_call: TRBV29-1; d_call: TRBD1; j_call: TRBJ2-7; clone_size: .; cdr3_aa: CSVEGGTGYYEQYF; cdr3_nt: TGCAGCGTTGAAGGGGGGACAGGATACTACGAGCAGTACTTC
v_call: TRBV5-1; d_call: TRBD1; j_call: TRBJ1-1; clone_size: .; cdr3_aa: CASSRRWQGDTEAFF; cdr3_nt: TGCGCCAGCAGCCGCCGTTGGCAGGGGGACACTGAAGCTTTCTTT
v_call: TRBV30; d_call: TRBD2; j_call: TRBJ2-3; clone_size: .; cdr3_aa: CAWSVAGGAGDTQYF; cdr3_nt: TGTGCCTGGAGTGTAGCGGGGGGGGCGGGCGATACGCAGTATTTT
v_call: TRBV19; d_call: TRBD1; j_call: TRBJ1-2; clone_size: .; cdr3_aa: CASSSQGASYGYTF; cdr3_nt: TGTGCCAGTAGCTCTCAGGGGGCGTCCTATGGCTACACCTTC
v_call: TRBV11-2; d_call: TRBD2; j_call: TRBJ2-3; clone_size: .; cdr3_aa: CASSLAGQRGGITDTQYF; cdr3_nt: TGTGCCAGCAGCTTAGCTGGACAGCGGGGGGGAATCACAGATACGCAGTATTTT
v_call: TRBV3-1/TRBV3-2; d_call: .; j_call: TRBJ1-6; clone_size: .; cdr3_aa: CASSGGNSPLHF; cdr3_nt: TGTGCCAGCAGTGGCGGGAATTCACCCCTCCACTTT
v_call: TRBV5-1; d_call: .; j_call: TRBJ2-3; clone_size: .; cdr3_aa: CASSRDGRGTDTQYF; cdr3_nt: TGCGCCAGCAGCCGCGACGGCAGGGGCACAGATACGCAGTATTTT
v_call: TRBV28; d_call: .; j_call: TRBJ2-1; clone_size: .; cdr3_aa: CASSLEGGSYNEQFF; cdr3_nt: TGTGCCAGCAGTTTAGAAGGGGGATCCTACAATGAGCAGTTCTTC
v_call: TRBV29-1; d_call: TRBD1; j_call: TRBJ1-4; clone_size: .; cdr3_aa: CSVVLSGTVEEKLFF; cdr3_nt: TGCAGCGTTGTACTATCCGGGACAGTGGAGGAAAAACTGTTTTTT
v_call: TRBV5-1; d_call: TRBD1; j_call: TRBJ1-4; clone_size: .; cdr3_aa: CASSPGTGAEKLFF; cdr3_nt: TGCGCCAGCAGTCCCGGGACAGGGGCCGAAAAACTGTTTTTT
v_call: TRBV6-5; d_call: TRBD1; j_call: TRBJ1-2; clone_size: .; cdr3_aa: CASSTQGALDGYTF; cdr3_nt: TGTGCCAGCAGTACTCAGGGGGCTCTTGATGGCTACACCTTC
v_call: TRBV13; d_call: TRBD2; j_call: TRBJ2-5; clone_size: .; cdr3_aa: CASSWTSGGQETQYF; cdr3_nt: TGTGCCAGCAGCTGGACTAGCGGGGGTCAAGAGACCCAGTACTTC
v_call: TRBV6-5; d_call: TRBD1; j_call: TRBJ1-6; clone_size: .; cdr3_aa: CASSYSDRGRSPLHF; cdr3_nt: TGTGCCAGCAGTTACTCGGACAGGGGGAGATCACCCCTCCACTTT
v_call: TRBV12-3/TRBV12-4; d_call: .; j_call: TRBJ1-2; clone_size: .; cdr3_aa: CASRLTETGYTF; cdr3_nt: TGTGCCAGCAGGCTAACAGAAACAGGCTACACCTTC
v_call: TRBV5-1; d_call: .; j_call: TRBJ2-3; clone_size: .; cdr3_aa: CASSSEHSADTQYF; cdr3_nt: TGCGCCAGCAGCTCGGAGCATTCGGCAGATACGCAGTATTTT
v_call: TRBV5-1; d_call: .; j_call: TRBJ2-2; clone_size: .; cdr3_aa: CASSVGLQAATGELFF; cdr3_nt: TGCGCCAGCAGCGTGGGGTTACAGGCGGCCACCGGGGAGCTGTTTTTT
v_call: TRBV29-1; d_call: .; j_call: TRBJ2-5; clone_size: .; cdr3_aa: CSVEREKTQYF; cdr3_nt: TGCAGCGTTGAACGGGAGAAGACCCAGTACTTC
v_call: TRBV6-5; d_call: TRBD1; j_call: TRBJ1-2; clone_size: few; cdr3_aa: CASSYVQGGNYGYTF; cdr3_nt: TGTGCCAGCAGTTACGTACAGGGGGGCAACTATGGCTACACCTTC
v_call: TRBV30; d_call: .; j_call: TRBJ1-2; clone_size: few; cdr3_aa: CAWSFGWGGYTF; cdr3_nt: TGTGCCTGGAGTTTTGGGTGGGGCGGCTACACCTTC
v_call: TRBV2; d_call: .; j_call: TRBJ1-2; clone_size: .; cdr3_aa: CASEGRQGHRYGYTF; cdr3_nt: TGTGCCAGCGAGGGGCGGCAGGGACATAGATATGGCTACACCTTC
v_call: TRBV7-9; d_call: TRBD1; j_call: TRBJ2-7; clone_size: .; cdr3_aa: CASRYNRGGGLGEQYF; cdr3_nt: TGTGCCAGCAGATACAACAGAGGGGGCGGGTTAGGCGAGCAGTACTTC
v_call: TRBV6-6; d_call: .; j_call: TRBJ2-1; clone_size: .; cdr3_aa: CASSPLKRRESGEQFF; cdr3_nt: TGTGCCAGCAGTCCCCTAAAAAGGAGGGAGTCGGGTGAGCAGTTCTTC
v_call: TRBV18; d_call: .; j_call: TRBJ1-1; clone_size: .; cdr3_aa: CASSLTQGGGLNEAFF; cdr3_nt: TGTGCCAGCTCACTAACGCAGGGAGGAGGACTAAATGAAGCTTTCTTT
v_call: TRBV12-5; d_call: TRBD1; j_call: TRBJ1-1; clone_size: .; cdr3_aa: CASGLQGVNTEAFF; cdr3_nt: TGTGCTAGTGGTCTTCAGGGGGTGAACACTGAAGCTTTCTTT
v_call: TRBV29-1; d_call: .; j_call: TRBJ1-2; clone_size: .; cdr3_aa: CSVETGHFNYGYTF; cdr3_nt: TGCAGCGTTGAAACGGGTCATTTCAACTATGGCTACACCTTC
v_call: TRBV7-8; d_call: .; j_call: TRBJ1-6; clone_size: many; cdr3_aa: CASSLVVGGPLHF; cdr3_nt: TGTGCCAGCAGCTTAGTCGTTGGAGGACCCCTCCACTTT
v_call: TRBV11-3; d_call: .; j_call: TRBJ2-3; clone_size: .; cdr3_aa: CASSLTPRGVGPSTDTQYF; cdr3_nt: TGTGCCAGCAGCTTAACACCCCGGGGTGTAGGACCGAGCACAGATACGCAGTATTTT
v_call: TRBV6-5; d_call: TRBD1; j_call: TRBJ1-6; clone_size: once; cdr3_aa: CASSHPGQLSPLHF; cdr3_nt: TGTGCCAGCAGCCACCCGGGACAGCTTTCACCCCTCCACTTT
v_call: TRBV3-1/TRBV3-2; d_call: .; j_call: TRBJ1-3; clone_size: few; cdr3_aa: CASSQDGGPGNTIYF; cdr3_nt: TGTGCCAGCAGCCAAGACGGGGGGCCGGGAAACACCATATATTTT